The 23 T cell receptor beta chains below come from one sample, sequenced in a study of lymphopenia after photon versus proton radiotherapy. Some clones are missing from TCRdb's copy, which holds only in-frame ones; the method was immunoSEQ multiplex PCR. The sample lists 55,000 to 70,000 clones; around 86% were seen once. Sequencing used peripheral blood, obtained from a patient treated with proton-based radiotherapy. The origin of the receptors is an elderly man with esophageal cancer.

The rearrangement joins TRBV30 to TRBJ2-3; no reliable D call. CDR3 length equals 13 residues. Germline V gene sequence: CDR1 GTSNPN, CDR2 SVGIG (reference sequence). Deletions cut 0 bases from V and 2 bases from J, with 6 bases between. CDR3 bases: TGTGCCTGGAGTGTACGTGACACAGATACGCAGTATTTT. It encodes CAWSVRDTDTQYF.

This clone showed up just once. This chain links TRBV29-1 with TRBJ2-1; D is possibly TRBD2 (7 bases). The V gene's germline CDR1 is SQVTM and CDR2 ANQGSEA. The CDR3 covers 14 residues. Trimming stripped 7 bases from V and 2 bases from J, with 15 bases between. CDR3 protein: CSAEGGTTYNEQFF. In DNA, the CDR3 is TGCAGCGCCGAGGGGGGGACTACCTACAATGAGCAGTTCTTC.

This clone was counted once. The rearrangement links TRBV19 to TRBJ1-4; weak D call: TRBD1 (5 bases). The V gene lost 11 bases and the J gene lost 5 bases, with 15 bases spanning the gap. Per germline, CDR1 LNHDA and CDR2 SQIVND (reference sequence). This CDR3 has 13 residues. The CDR3 sequence is CASTGTPNEKLFF. In nucleotides, the CDR3 is TGTGCCTCGACGGGGACTCCCAATGAAAAACTGTTTTTT.

This chain links TRBV4-2 with TRBJ1-4; D not certain. The CDR3 runs 15 residues. CDR1 and CDR2 (germline): LGHNA, YNFKEQ. V was trimmed by 0 bases and J by 7 bases, leaving 12 bases between them. CDR3 bases: TGTGCCAGCAGCCAAGAAAGAAAAAGAGGTGAAAAACTGTTTTTT. Translating it yields CASSQERKRGEKLFF.

The gene calls are TRBV15 and TRBJ1-1; D perhaps matches TRBD1 (5 bases). Trimming removed 1 base from V and 5 bases from J, with 8 bases in between. This CDR3 spans 13 amino acids. Germline CDR1 and CDR2: LNHNV and YYDKDF (reference sequence). CDR3 DNA: TGTGCCACCAGCAGAGGGGACGAGACTGAAGCTTTCTTT. This gives the protein CATSRGDETEAFF.

J is TRBJ2-1 and V is TRBV10-3, with TRBD2 identical over 8 bases. Germline CDR1 and CDR2: ENHRY and SYGVKD. Germline trimming cut 11 bases from V and 5 bases from J; bases unmatched to any gene: 8. The CDR3 contains 13 residues. CDR3 DNA sequence: TGTGCCGTCCAGCGGGAGACACACAATGAGCAGTTCTTC. Encoded protein: CAVQRETHNEQFF.

This clone has just a few counts. The chain combines TRBV19 with TRBJ2-5; D ambiguous. The CDR3 is 14 residues long. The germline CDR1 and CDR2 sequences are LNHDA and SQIVND (reference sequence). V shed 7 bases and J shed 4 bases, with 16 bases lying between them. The CDR3 loop is CASTGRFGGETQYF. The CDR3 DNA reads as TGTGCCAGTACCGGCAGGTTCGGTGGAGAGACCCAGTACTTC.

The chain uses TRBV7-2 and TRBJ2-5; the match to TRBD1 covers 7 bases. CDR3 length: 17 amino acids. V lost 4 bases to trimming and J lost 0 bases; unmatched junction nucleotides: 11. Germline V gene lookup returns CDR1 SGHTA and CDR2 FQGNSA. The CDR3 reads CASSWDAGTVDQETQYF. The CDR3 DNA is TGTGCCAGCAGCTGGGACGCCGGGACAGTGGACCAAGAGACCCAGTACTTC.

This chain connects TRBV14 to TRBJ1-3; TRBD1 aligns across 9 bases. Per germline, CDR1 SGHDN and CDR2 FVKESK. The CDR3 sequence is 16 residues long. V trimming: 4 bases; J trimming: 4 bases; junction bases outside the gene matches: 8. The CDR3 nucleotides read TGTGCCAGCAGCCGCACAGGGGGCTCTTACGGAAACACCATATATTTT. Translation: CASSRTGGSYGNTIYF.

This chain joins TRBV5-5 and TRBJ2-6; D might be TRBD1 (5 bases). This CDR3 comprises 17 residues. The germline V and J ends were trimmed by 0 bases and 2 bases, with 12 bases remaining between them. Germline V CDR1 and CDR2: SGHKS, YYEKEE (reference sequence). The CDR3 DNA is TGTGCCAGCAGCTTGGGGCTGGTAGGGGCTGGGGCCAACGTCCTGACTTTC. Translated: CASSLGLVGAGANVLTF.

The J gene is TRBJ2-5, the V gene TRBV28; D perhaps matches TRBD2 (6 bases). Germline V lookup: CDR1 MDHEN, CDR2 SYDVKM. CDR3 length equals 13 residues. V lost 7 bases and J 2 bases, leaving 11 bases between the germline ends. The CDR3 here is CASIKRVQETQYF. CDR3 nucleotides: TGTGCCAGCATAAAGCGGGTTCAAGAGACCCAGTACTTC. Variable domain in full (rest from reference TRBV28 and TRBJ2-5): DVKVTQSSRYLVKRTGEKVFLECVQDMDHENMFWYRQDPGLGLRLIYFSYDVKMKEKGDIPEGYSVSREKKERFSLILESASTNQTSMYLCASIKRVQETQYFGPGTRLLVL.

The chain is built from TRBV9 and TRBJ1-2; D ambiguous. The CDR3 covers 13 residues. Germline V gene sequence: CDR1 SGDLS, CDR2 YYNGEE. Trimming removed 2 bases at V and 5 bases at J, with 10 bases between. The CDR3, as DNA: TGTGCCAGCAGCGTTTGGATTAGTTATGGCTACACCTTC. This sequence encodes CASSVWISYGYTF.

The chain couples TRBV19 to TRBJ2-2; D remains ambiguous. Trimming removed 4 bases from V and 5 bases from J, with 11 bases in between. CDR1 and CDR2 from the germline V gene are LNHDA and SQIVND (reference sequence). CDR3 length: 14 amino acids. CDR3 bases: TGTGCCAGTAGTAAGAGGCAGAATACCGGGGAGCTGTTTTTT. It translates to CASSKRQNTGELFF.

The chain recombines TRBV7-2 with TRBJ1-1; D remains ambiguous. The CDR3 is 13 residues long. Germline values: CDR1 SGHTA, CDR2 FQGNSA. V was shortened by 5 bases and J by 2 bases, with 9 bases between the two germline ends. DNA for the CDR3: TGTGCCAGCAGCCCTGTGGGAAACACTGAAGCTTTCTTT. This gives the protein CASSPVGNTEAFF.

This clone was picked up one time. The rearrangement uses TRBV7-8 and TRBJ2-5, with a weak D call TRBD2 (5 bases). The DNA end favors TRBJ2-7, so the J call may be wrong. CDR3 length equals 14 residues. The V gene's germline CDR1 is SGHVS and CDR2 FQNEAQ. The CDR3 is CASSQTGESYEQYF. For the CDR3, the DNA is TGTGCCAGCAGCCAAACCGGGGAATCCTACGAGCAGTACTTC.

The chain combines TRBV4-3 with TRBJ2-7; 11 bases agree with TRBD2. Germline lookup yields CDR1 LGHNA and CDR2 YSLEER. The junction had 4 bases not matched to a gene; V was cut back by 3 bases and J by 0 bases. This CDR3 spans 16 amino acids. CDR3: CASSQASGRPSYEQYF. CDR3 DNA: TGCGCCAGCAGCCAGGCTAGCGGGAGGCCCTCCTACGAGCAGTACTTC.

This clone occurred once. J is TRBJ2-7 and V is TRBV7-9; 12 positions agree with TRBD1. Germline loops: CDR1 SEHNR, CDR2 FQNEAQ (reference sequence). Unmatched junction bases numbered 7, after V lost 6 bases and J lost 4 bases. The CDR3 totals 15 residues. DNA of the CDR3: TGTGCCAGCAGTCGACCGGGACAGGGGGCGTACGAGCAGTACTTC. Protein sequence: CASSRPGQGAYEQYF.

The rearrangement uses TRBV7-9 and TRBJ1-1; perhaps TRBD1 as D (6 bases). V dropped 4 bases and J dropped 1 base, with 7 bases sitting between them. Per the germline V gene, CDR1 is SEHNR and CDR2 is FQNEAQ (reference sequence). There are 13 residues in the CDR3. CDR3 nucleotide sequence: TGTGCCAGCAGCTGGGGACAGAACACTGAAGCTTTCTTT. Its translation: CASSWGQNTEAFF.

The chain carries TRBV5-1 and TRBJ2-5, with D perhaps assigned TRBD1 or TRBD2 (5 bases each). The CDR3 covers 14 residues. In germline, CDR1 is SGHRS, CDR2 YFSETQ. The V end was cut by 7 bases, the J end by 4 bases, with 17 bases between. CDR3 DNA: TGCGCCAGCGGCAATCCGGGACGTTCAGAGACCCAGTACTTC. Translated, it gives CASGNPGRSETQYF.

The chain is built from TRBV9 and TRBJ1-4; TRBD1 aligns across 8 bases. V was pared by 2 bases and J by 6 bases, with 9 bases of the junction left unmatched. This CDR3 has 16 amino acids. Germline V lookup: CDR1 SGDLS, CDR2 YYNGEE. The CDR3 sequence is CASSVPPDRGDEKLFF. The CDR3 region has the DNA TGTGCCAGCAGCGTCCCCCCCGACAGGGGAGATGAAAAACTGTTTTTT.

This clone was observed a few times. The chain couples TRBV2 to TRBJ1-6, with no clear D. The CDR3 sequence is 12 residues long. CDR1 is SNHLY, CDR2 FYNNEI, per germline. V was cut by 6 bases and J by 7 bases, with 7 bases left in between. The DNA of the CDR3 is TGTGCCAGCAGCGCGCCGAATTCACCCCTCCACTTT. This encodes CASSAPNSPLHF.

The chain links TRBV2 to TRBJ2-7; 10 bases agree with TRBD1. V lost 7 bases, J lost 7 bases, and 7 bases stayed unmatched. Germline V gene sequence: CDR1 SNHLY, CDR2 FYNNEI. The length of the CDR3 is 13 residues. The CDR3 DNA reads TGTGCCAGCACGAGACAGGGGGCACGAGAGCAGTACTTC. This encodes CASTRQGAREQYF.

The genes are TRBV6-5 and TRBJ1-5; D uncertain. This CDR3 spans 13 amino acids. The germline V and J ends were trimmed by 5 bases and 4 bases, with 9 bases remaining between them. Germline V gene data show CDR1 as MNHEY and CDR2 as SVGAGI. The DNA for the CDR3 is TGTGCCAGCAGTCGTCGGCGGAATCAGCCCCAGCATTTT. Translation: CASSRRRNQPQHF.